This paragraph reports one T cell receptor (beta chain). Germline V gene sequence: CDR1 SQVTM, CDR2 ANQGSEA. V shed 3 bases and J shed 8 bases, with 10 bases lying between them. This CDR3 region has 12 residues. The authors ran a second PCR of roughly 6 to 12 cycles using a sample-barcoded 5' primer and a J-beta primer mix. In TCRdb, the 5' RACE reads were re-called with MiXCR into one record per CDR3 protein. The table shows 1.4 million to 1.5 million distinct CDR3 sequences, with roughly 45% occurring only once. The sample comes from a study of blood T cells in healthy people across ages. V gene TRBV29-1 combines with J gene TRBJ1-4; D not resolved. This sequence was found in a woman aged 18-29 years in good health. Sequenced input: blood. Written as DNA, the CDR3 is TGCAGCGTTGAGACACAAGGGGAAAAACTGTTTTTT. Protein sequence: CSVETQGEKLFF. Supplemented by reference TRBV29-1 and TRBJ1-4, the full variable domain reads SAVISQKPSRDICQRGTSLTIQCQVDSQVTMMFWYRQQPGQSLTLIATANQGSEATYESGFVIDKFPISRPNLTFSTLTVSNMSPEDSSIYLCSVETQGEKLFFGSGTQLSVL.